Given below is one T cell receptor beta chain in context. This record belongs to a study of control samples from healthy donors and cancer patients. Measured with immunoSEQ multiplex PCR; TCRdb has only the in-frame clones, and not every one. The profile shows about 140,000 clones, almost 90% of them singletons. The ends lost 3 bases at V and 6 bases at J; junction bases unmatched: 7. The CDR3 is 14 residues long. The germline V gene encodes CDR1 LGHDT and CDR2 YNNKEL (reference sequence). The chain employs TRBV3-1 (or the pseudogene TRBV3-2) and TRBJ2-7; 8 bases align to TRBD1. The material sequenced was blood. The clonotype comes from a young man in good health. In DNA form, the CDR3 reads TGTGCCAGCAGCCACGCAGGGGGCGGCGCCGAGCAGTACTTC. It encodes CASSHAGGGAEQYF.